These 17 T cell receptor beta chains were sequenced from one sample in a study of T cell changes during pregnancy in multiple sclerosis. TCRdb's copy holds only in-frame clones and misses some; the assay was immunoSEQ multiplex PCR. The repertoire consists of approximately 53,000 clones, with over 80% occurring once and the leading ten covering under 0.95%. Sequences were derived from CD4+ T cells from peripheral blood mononuclear cells, sampled in the third trimester of pregnancy. The receptors were gathered from a female donor with multiple sclerosis, enrolled in a pregnancy study.

This sequence joins TRBV9 and TRBJ1-3; D is ambiguous. The CDR3 extends over 14 amino acids. Germline-derived CDR1 and CDR2 are SGDLS and YYNGEE. The V and J ends lost 7 bases and 0 bases respectively, with 11 bases between them. CDR3 sequence: CASGRLNSGNTIYF. The CDR3 region has the DNA TGTGCCAGCGGGAGATTGAACTCTGGAAACACCATATATTTT.

The count of this clone is one. This CDR3 is CASSLGDREGNQPQHF. The DNA of the CDR3 is TGTGCCAGCTCACTAGGGGACAGGGAGGGCAATCAGCCCCAGCATTTT. The chain uses TRBV18 and TRBJ1-5, with 9 nucleotides matching TRBD1. Trimming took 4 bases from V and 2 from J; bases not matched to a gene: 6. The CDR3 totals 16 residues. Germline CDR1 and CDR2: KGHSH and LQKENI.

This chain joins TRBV10-3 and TRBJ1-2, with D tentatively TRBD1 (5 bases). V was trimmed by 4 bases and J by 4 bases, leaving 13 bases between them. Per germline, CDR1 ENHRY and CDR2 SYGVKD. This CDR3 is 14 amino acids long. In nucleotides, the CDR3 is TGTGCCATCAGTGCCCAGGGAGGACGCTATGGCTACACCTTC. Its translation: CAISAQGGRYGYTF.

The chain employs TRBV7-2 and TRBJ2-3; D might be TRBD2 (6 bases). The V end lost 0 bases, the J end lost 6 bases, and 13 bases lay between the germline ends. In germline, CDR1 is SGHTA, CDR2 FQGNSA. The CDR3 loop spans 15 amino acids. The CDR3: CASSLAGGFRDTQYF. In DNA, the CDR3 is TGTGCCAGCAGCTTAGCGGGGGGTTTCCGGGATACGCAGTATTTT.

V usage is TRBV15 and J usage is TRBJ1-1, with TRBD1 matching over 9 bases. Per the germline V gene, CDR1 is LNHNV and CDR2 is YYDKDF (reference sequence). Germline trimming cut 5 bases from V and 0 bases from J; bases unmatched to any gene: 7. This CDR3 spans 16 amino acids. This chain's CDR3 is CATSGYRGPMNTEAFF. CDR3 in DNA: TGTGCCACCAGCGGGTACAGGGGGCCCATGAACACTGAAGCTTTCTTT. The full variable domain, its missing parts supplied by reference TRBV15 and TRBJ1-1, is DAMVIQNPRYQVTQFGKPVTLSCSQTLNHNVMYWYQQKSSQAPKLLFHYYDKDFNNEADTPDNFQSRRPNTSFCFLDIRSPGLGDTAMYLCATSGYRGPMNTEAFFGQGTRLTVV.

The V gene is TRBV19, the J gene TRBJ1-5; D call uncertain. The CDR3 totals 11 residues. Trimming shortened V by 5 bases and J by 4 bases, and 3 bases separated the two germline ends. The V gene's germline CDR1 is LNHDA and CDR2 SQIVND (reference sequence). The CDR3 region has the DNA TGTGCCAGTAGTCTTAATCAGCCCCAGCATTTT. This sequence encodes CASSLNQPQHF. The whole variable domain, filled in from reference TRBV19 and TRBJ1-5, reads DGGITQSPKYLFRKEGQNVTLSCEQNLNHDAMYWYRQDPGQGLRLIYYSQIVNDFQKGDIAEGYSVSREKKESFPLTVTSAQKNPTAFYLCASSLNQPQHFGDGTRLSIL.

The rearrangement links TRBV9 to TRBJ1-2, with 7 nucleotides matching TRBD1. This CDR3 is 13 amino acids long. J lost 6 bases, V lost 4 bases, and 6 bases had no gene match. From germline, CDR1 is SGDLS and CDR2 YYNGEE. The CDR3 sequence is CASSSRDRNGYTF. CDR3 bases: TGTGCCAGCAGCAGCCGGGACAGAAATGGCTACACCTTC.

This chain joins TRBV28 and TRBJ1-1, with D uncertain. CDR1 and CDR2 from the germline V gene are MDHEN and SYDVKM. The V and J ends lost 5 bases and 7 bases respectively, with 8 bases between them. The CDR3 consists of 11 residues. CDR3 amino acids: CASSLVNEAFF. CDR3 DNA sequence: TGTGCCAGCAGTCTTGTTAATGAAGCTTTCTTT.

The chain uses TRBV7-2 and TRBJ2-3; no reliable D call. Germline lookup yields CDR1 SGHTA and CDR2 FQGNSA. Trimming cost V 5 bases and J 5 bases, with 14 bases left between them. The CDR3 covers 14 residues. The DNA of the CDR3 is TGTGCCAGCAGCCTCGAGTCAACCCAAGATACGCAGTATTTT. Translated, it gives CASSLESTQDTQYF.

The chain joins TRBV11-1 to TRBJ2-4; D is possibly TRBD2 (5 bases). This CDR3 has 17 residues. V dropped 5 bases and J dropped 1 base, with 18 bases sitting between them. Germline lookup yields CDR1 SGHAT and CDR2 FQDESV (reference sequence). DNA for the CDR3: TGTGCCAGCAGCCTAACCGGGGAGACCTGGGCCAAAAACATTCAGTACTTC. This encodes CASSLTGETWAKNIQYF.

CDR3 sequence: CASSYGDRGIQPQHF. The CDR3 DNA reads TGTGCCAGCAGTTACGGGGACAGGGGCATTCAGCCCCAGCATTTT. The chain uses TRBV6-6 and TRBJ1-5; 10 nucleotides align to TRBD1. The CDR3 covers 15 residues. Germline CDR1 reads MNHNY; CDR2 reads SVGAGI (reference sequence). The trim removed 2 bases at V and 6 bases at J, leaving 4 bases unmatched.

This chain joins TRBV4-3 and TRBJ1-2; 9 bases align to TRBD1. The CDR3 is made up of 14 amino acids. J lost 6 bases, V lost 4 bases, and 6 bases had no gene match. The V gene's germline CDR1 is LGHNA and CDR2 YSLEER. The CDR3 coding sequence is TGCGCCAGCAGCCGAGGACAGGGGACTGATGGCTACACCTTC. This gives the protein CASSRGQGTDGYTF.

The chain is built from TRBV5-4 and TRBJ2-5; 16 bases map to TRBD2. Per the germline V gene, CDR1 is SGHNT and CDR2 is YYREEE (reference sequence). The CDR3 length is 16 residues. Unmatched junction bases numbered 5, after V lost 4 bases and J lost 5 bases. CDR3 in amino acids: CASSGTSGGARETQYF. CDR3 DNA sequence: TGTGCCAGCAGCGGGACTAGCGGGGGGGCCCGGGAGACCCAGTACTTC.

V is TRBV2 and J is TRBJ2-3; no firm D call. Germline-derived CDR1 and CDR2 are SNHLY and FYNNEI. V lost 7 bases to trimming and J lost 1 base, with 12 bases between them. The CDR3 has 14 residues. The CDR3 loop reads CASTIALGTDTQYF. The CDR3 coding sequence is TGTGCCAGCACCATAGCTTTGGGCACAGATACGCAGTATTTT.

J is TRBJ2-5 and V is TRBV29-1, with no clear D. The CDR3 length is 12 residues. V lost 5 bases and J 5 bases, leaving 12 bases between the germline ends. Germline V CDR1 and CDR2: SQVTM, ANQGSEA. The CDR3 region has the DNA TGCAGCGTTAGTGCTAGATTGGAGACCCAGTACTTC. It yields the protein CSVSARLETQYF.

The genes are TRBV6-5 and TRBJ1-3, with D tentatively TRBD1 (6 bases). This CDR3 comprises 16 residues. CDR1 is MNHEY and CDR2 is SVGAGI in the germline V gene. The V gene lost 3 bases and the J gene lost 0 bases, with 12 bases spanning the gap. The CDR3 region is CASSYDRGTSGNTIYF. CDR3 nucleotides: TGTGCCAGCAGTTATGATAGGGGGACCTCTGGAAACACCATATATTTT.

V is TRBV6-4 and J is TRBJ2-3; 7 bases are shared with TRBD2. The CDR3 is 15 residues long. Unmatched junction bases numbered 8, after V lost 6 bases and J lost 2 bases. The germline CDR1 and CDR2 sequences are MRHNA and SNTAGT. DNA for the CDR3: TGTGCCAGCAGCGCCCAGCGGGGATCCACAGATACGCAGTATTTT. Its translation is CASSAQRGSTDTQYF.